A single sample gave rise to the 21 T cell receptor beta chains below, sequenced in a study of CD8+CD57+ T cells in acquired aplastic anemia. The TCR beta profiling, which covered VDJ combination and CDR3 sequence, was carried out using genomic DNA as the template. TCRdb re-derived calls from the reads in MiXCR, one entry per CDR3 protein. The profile shows roughly 170,000 distinct CDR3 sequences, 48% of them singletons. All patients picked for sequencing had shown, by flow cytometry, an expansion of CD8+CD57+ cells. Material for sequencing was sorted CD4+, CD8+, or CD8+CD57+ T cells (not recorded which) from PBMCs. The receptors here all came from a human donor with aplastic anemia.

This clonotype showed up many times. The V call is TRBV7-2, the J call TRBJ1-6; D is uncertain. The CDR3 is made up of 13 amino acids. Between the trimmed V and J ends, which lost 5 bases and 10 bases, there was a span of 12 bases. Germline V lookup: CDR1 SGHTA, CDR2 FQGNSA. This CDR3 reads CASSPGRVSPLHF. CDR3 DNA sequence: TGTGCCAGCAGCCCCGGGAGGGTCTCACCCCTCCACTTT.

The rearrangement uses TRBV2 and TRBJ1-5, with unresolved D. Germline V gene data show CDR1 as SNHLY and CDR2 as FYNNEI. With 7 bases removed from V and 4 bases from J, the gap between germline ends came to 11 bases. CDR3 length equals 13 residues. The CDR3 sequence: CASNGPPNQPQHF. CDR3 in DNA: TGTGCCAGCAATGGACCACCAAATCAGCCCCAGCATTTT. Full variable domain (remainder filled in from reference TRBV2 and TRBJ1-5): EPEVTQTPSHQVTQMGQEVILRCVPISNHLYFYWYRQILGQKVEFLVSFYNNEISEKSEIFDDQFSVERPDGSNFTLKIRSTKLEDSAMYFCASNGPPNQPQHFGDGTRLSIL.

The chain joins TRBV9 to TRBJ1-1; tentatively, D is TRBD1 (6 bases). This CDR3 contains 15 residues. The germline V gene has CDR1 SGDLS and CDR2 YYNGEE. V was cut by 0 bases and J by 2 bases, with 11 bases left in between. The CDR3 sequence is CASSVAAGTNTEAFF. The CDR3 coding sequence is TGTGCCAGCAGCGTAGCCGCAGGGACAAACACTGAAGCTTTCTTT.

The gene calls are TRBV7-8 and TRBJ2-5; D assignment may be TRBD1 or TRBD2 (5 bases each). The CDR3 contains 13 residues. CDR1 is SGHVS and CDR2 is FQNEAQ in the germline V gene. Trimming cost V 1 base and J 4 bases, with 7 bases left between them. The CDR3 DNA sequence: TGTGCCAGCAGCTTAGGGGGGACAGAGACCCAGTACTTC. Translation: CASSLGGTETQYF.

The chain couples TRBV7-8 to TRBJ2-5, with D maybe TRBD2 (5 bases). The germline V gene encodes CDR1 SGHVS and CDR2 FQNEAQ. The CDR3 is made up of 13 amino acids. V dropped 2 bases and J dropped 7 bases, with 11 bases sitting between them. For the CDR3, the DNA is TGTGCCAGCAGCTTATTAGAGGGTGGGACCCAGTACTTC. It yields the protein CASSLLEGGTQYF.

This clonotype has ten or more counts. The rearrangement links TRBV20-1 to TRBJ1-6, with 8 bases identical to TRBD1. The germline V gene encodes CDR1 DFQATT and CDR2 SNEGSKA (reference sequence). After removal of 1 base from V and 5 bases from J, the junction contained 4 bases not matched to a gene. CDR3 length equals 15 residues. The CDR3 loop reads CSARGQGRDNSPLHF. CDR3 DNA: TGCAGTGCTAGAGGACAGGGGAGGGATAATTCACCCCTCCACTTT.

A remark on this clonotype: The missing conserved phenylalanine or tryptophan at the end of this CDR3 makes a read error likely. The rearrangement links TRBV25-1 to TRBJ1-4; D may be TRBD1 (5 bases). This CDR3 region has 14 residues. Germline V lookup: CDR1 MGHDK, CDR2 SYGVNS. This CDR3 reads CAGSDGGVGEKLFL. In DNA form, the CDR3 reads TGTGCCGGCAGTGACGGGGGGGTTGGGGAAAAACTGTTTCTT.

The V call is TRBV2, the J call TRBJ1-2, with D possibly matching TRBD1 (6 bases). The V end was cut by 3 bases, the J end by 7 bases, with 9 bases between. This CDR3 has 12 residues. Looked up from germline, CDR1 is SNHLY and CDR2 is FYNNEI. CDR3 sequence: CASSDRGSGYTF. Written as DNA, the CDR3 is TGTGCCAGCAGTGACAGGGGTAGTGGCTACACCTTC.

In this sample, this clonotype turned up once. This chain links TRBV7-6 with TRBJ1-2; D remains unclear. This CDR3 contains 13 residues. V was shortened by 2 bases and J by 2 bases, with 6 bases between the two germline ends. The V gene's germline CDR1 is SGHVS and CDR2 FNYEAQ. In nucleotides, the CDR3 is TGTGCCAGCAGCTTAAATACAAACTATGGCTACACCTTC. This gives the protein CASSLNTNYGYTF.

The table lists this clonotype with many counts. The rearrangement joins TRBV20-1 to TRBJ2-1; D is ambiguous. The ends were cut back, 6 bases at V and 2 bases at J, with 14 bases in the middle. The CDR3 runs to 14 residues. In germline, CDR1 is DFQATT, CDR2 SNEGSKA (reference sequence). CDR3 sequence reads: CSAASLMAYNEQFF. DNA of the CDR3: TGCAGTGCCGCGAGTCTGATGGCCTACAATGAGCAGTTCTTC.

The J gene is TRBJ2-5, the V gene TRBV20-1; TRBD1 aligns across 9 bases. The CDR3 consists of 15 residues. Per germline, CDR1 DFQATT and CDR2 SNEGSKA (reference sequence). V shed 6 bases and J 4 bases; nucleotides not matched to a gene: 12. CDR3 DNA sequence: TGCAGTGCCTTAAGGACAGGGGCCGAGAGAGAGACCCAGTACTTC. This sequence encodes CSALRTGAERETQYF.

This clonotype was seen ten or more times. The CDR3 loop reads CASNLDRGSDTQYF. The CDR3 nucleotides read TGCGCCAGCAACCTGGACAGGGGATCAGATACGCAGTATTTT. The V and J genes are TRBV5-1 and TRBJ2-3, with 9 positions matching TRBD1. The CDR3 totals 14 residues. Germline CDR1 SGHRS, CDR2 YFSETQ. V dropped 6 bases and J dropped 4; count of bases not matched to a gene: 6.

This clonotype showed up just a few times. This chain joins TRBV25-1 and TRBJ1-3; the D is unclear. The germline V gene has CDR1 MGHDK and CDR2 SYGVNS. With 9 bases removed from V and 1 base from J, the gap between germline ends came to 19 bases. This CDR3 spans 16 amino acids. CDR3 protein: CARVARGVHSGNTIYF. Here the CDR3 DNA reads TGTGCCAGGGTGGCCCGGGGAGTTCATTCTGGAAACACCATATATTTT.

In this sample, this clonotype turned up many times. The J gene is TRBJ2-5, the V gene TRBV14; the D is unclear. The CDR3 is 13 residues long. V lost 4 bases to trimming and J lost 2 bases, with 8 bases between them. From germline, CDR1 is SGHDN and CDR2 FVKESK. DNA of the CDR3: TGTGCCAGCAGCCCACTACAACAAGAGACCCAGTACTTC. Protein product: CASSPLQQETQYF.

A remark on this clonotype: A much larger clone differs from this one at a single base, so this may be a read error. The rearrangement uses TRBV11-1 and TRBJ1-1, with D maybe TRBD1 (5 bases). The CDR3 covers 13 residues. Germline V CDR1 and CDR2: SGHAT, FQDESV (reference sequence). CDR3 bases: TGTGCCAACAGCTTAGCGTACAGGAGTGAAGCTTTCTTT. It specifies CANSLAYRSEAFF.

The CDR3 nucleotides are TGTGCCAGCAGTGAGGAGGGGGTTAACTATGGCTACACCTTC. It encodes CASSEEGVNYGYTF. The chain combines TRBV2 with TRBJ1-2; D may be TRBD1 (6 bases). Germline CDR1 is SNHLY and CDR2 is FYNNEI. V lost 3 bases, J lost 1 base, and 9 bases lay in between. This CDR3 contains 14 residues.

This clonotype appeared many times. The chain joins TRBV5-1 to TRBJ1-6; D is ambiguous. V lost 3 bases and J 8 bases, leaving 12 bases between the germline ends. CDR1 is SGHRS, CDR2 YFSETQ, per germline. The CDR3 contains 14 residues. The CDR3 loop reads CASSSLEGDSPLHF. DNA for the CDR3: TGCGCCAGCAGCTCCCTAGAGGGTGATTCACCCCTCCACTTT.

This clonotype was seen only a few times. This chain links TRBV12-3 or TRBV12-4 with TRBJ2-2; 7 bases map to TRBD1. V lost 5 bases and J lost 6; bases outside the gene matches: 12. The CDR3 has 16 residues. CDR3 nucleotide sequence: TGTGCCAGCAGTGCTGCCGGGACAGTCCAACCCGGGGAGCTGTTTTTT. It encodes CASSAAGTVQPGELFF.

The chain couples TRBV5-1 to TRBJ2-4, with TRBD1 matching over 9 bases. Germline CDR1 and CDR2: SGHRS and YFSETQ. This CDR3 has 14 amino acids. V dropped 4 bases and J dropped 9; count of bases not matched to a gene: 8. The CDR3, as DNA: TGCGCCAGCAGCCCGGGACAGGGTTTAGCCATTCAGTACTTC. This translates into CASSPGQGLAIQYF.

This clonotype was seen repeatedly, ten times or more. V and J are TRBV6-1 and TRBJ1-2, with D unclear. CDR3 length equals 13 residues. Trimming took 6 bases from V and 0 from J, leaving 8 bases between them. CDR1 is MNHNS and CDR2 is SASEGT in the germline V gene. CDR3 bases: TGTGCCAGCAGGCTGGAAGCTAACTATGGCTACACCTTC. As protein: CASRLEANYGYTF.

At least ten counts were recorded for this clonotype. V usage is TRBV2 and J usage is TRBJ2-1, with TRBD2 as a possible D gene (5 bases). V was clipped by 4 bases and J by 0 bases, with 7 bases between them. CDR1 is SNHLY and CDR2 is FYNNEI in the germline V gene. The CDR3 is 14 amino acids. CDR3 bases: TGTGCCAGCAGTGCACTAGTCTCCTACAATGAGCAGTTCTTC. Protein: CASSALVSYNEQFF.